These 10 T cell receptor beta chains were all obtained from the same sample, sequenced in a study of Ad26.COV2.S vaccination and SARS-CoV-2 variants. Treatment defined: approximately 18 received Ad26.COV2.S at low or high dose, single or two shots; several received placebo; per-sample allocation not given. Samples analyzed were those drawn on day 63 after the first vaccine or placebo injection. Generated by immunoSEQ multiplex PCR, the TCRdb table keeps only in-frame clones and is missing some. This table has about 410,000 clones, 70% to 90% appearing once. The sample here was peripheral blood, taken in a trial of Ad26.COV2.S vaccine versus placebo. All receptors come from a person aged 18-60 years who received the Ad26.COV2.S COVID-19 vaccine or a placebo.

This clone was seen only once. The J gene is TRBJ2-5, the V gene TRBV7-3; D is unclear. Germline V lookup: CDR1 SGHTA, CDR2 FQGTGA. V lost 5 bases to trimming and J lost 4 bases, with 11 bases between them. The CDR3 is made up of 13 amino acids. In nucleotides, the CDR3 is TGTGCCAGCAGCCGCTCTGACGGAGAGACCCAGTACTTC. This codes for CASSRSDGETQYF. Full variable domain (missing parts from reference TRBV7-3 and TRBJ2-5): GAGVSQTPSNKVTEKGKYVELRCDPISGHTALYWYRQSLGQGPEFLIYFQGTGAADDSGLPNDRFFAVRPEGSVSTLKIQRTERGDSAVYLCASSRSDGETQYFGPGTRLLVL.

The V gene is TRBV5-6, the J gene TRBJ2-7; D uncertain. Trimming pared 1 base from V and 7 bases from J, leaving 9 bases between. The CDR3 extends over 12 amino acids. The germline V gene has CDR1 SGHDT and CDR2 YYEEEE. CDR3 sequence (DNA): TGTGCCAGCAGCTTGAACGTAGGGGAGCAGTACTTC. Protein: CASSLNVGEQYF.

The gene calls are TRBV3-1 (or the pseudogene TRBV3-2) and TRBJ2-7, with 9 nucleotides matching TRBD1. This CDR3 comprises 14 residues. Per germline, CDR1 LGHDT and CDR2 YNNKEL (reference sequence). V was clipped by 1 base and J by 4 bases; unmatched bases: 2. In DNA, the CDR3 is TGTGCCAGCAGCCAAGCGGGACAGGGTTACGAGCAGTACTTC. Translating gives CASSQAGQGYEQYF.

The V call is TRBV25-1, the J call TRBJ1-2, with D maybe TRBD1 (6 bases). V lost 5 bases to trimming and J lost 4 bases, with 11 bases between them. The CDR3 contains 13 residues. Germline V gene sequence: CDR1 MGHDK, CDR2 SYGVNS. As DNA, the CDR3 is TGTGCCAGCAGTCAAGGGGGGGTCTATGGCTACACCTTC. It is translated as CASSQGGVYGYTF.

V gene TRBV24-1 combines with J gene TRBJ2-3; D may be TRBD2 (6 bases). Germline V gene lookup returns CDR1 KGHDR and CDR2 SFDVKD. Trimming stripped 6 bases from V and 2 bases from J, with 11 bases between. There are 14 residues in the CDR3. Here the CDR3 DNA reads TGTGCCACCAGTTTAGCGGCACACACAGATACGCAGTATTTT. Protein: CATSLAAHTDTQYF.

The chain joins TRBV19 to TRBJ2-3; D perhaps matches TRBD2 (6 bases). Germline V gives CDR1 LNHDA, CDR2 SQIVND (reference sequence). Deletions cut 3 bases from V and 2 bases from J, with 12 bases between. The CDR3 is 15 amino acids. The CDR3 loop reads CASSIGGRPTDTQYF. CDR3 nucleotides: TGTGCCAGTAGTATTGGTGGGAGGCCCACAGATACGCAGTATTTT.

The V gene is TRBV12-3 or TRBV12-4, the J gene TRBJ2-1; no clear D gene. This CDR3 comprises 12 residues. V was cut by 6 bases and J by 13 bases, with 16 bases left in between. In DNA form, the CDR3 reads TGTGCCAGCAGCCAACAACCCCACTTTCAGTTCTTC. It translates to CASSQQPHFQFF.

This clone is a singleton in its sample. The genes are TRBV29-1 and TRBJ2-1; 8 bases map to TRBD1. The CDR3 sequence is 15 residues long. Per the germline V gene, CDR1 is SQVTM and CDR2 is ANQGSEA. V dropped 7 bases and J dropped 5; count of bases not matched to a gene: 13. The CDR3 loop reads CSALERQGMNNEQFF. CDR3 coding DNA: TGCAGCGCCCTCGAACGACAGGGGATGAACAATGAGCAGTTCTTC.

The chain has TRBV15 and TRBJ2-1; D ambiguous. Per the germline V gene, CDR1 is LNHNV and CDR2 is YYDKDF (reference sequence). CDR3 length: 15 residues. Trimming stripped 1 base from V and 0 bases from J, with 7 bases between. The CDR3 is CATSRALSSYNEQFF. The CDR3 DNA sequence: TGTGCCACCAGCAGAGCTCTGAGCTCCTACAATGAGCAGTTCTTC.

This clone was detected only a few times. This sequence joins TRBV7-2 and TRBJ2-7; D gene ambiguous. CDR1 and CDR2 from the germline V gene are SGHTA and FQGNSA. Trimming removed 2 bases at V and 7 bases at J, with 12 bases between. CDR3 length: 13 amino acids. Here the CDR3 reads CASSLTLLWEQYF. The CDR3, as DNA: TGTGCCAGCAGCTTAACCCTCCTCTGGGAGCAGTACTTC. Full variable domain (remainder filled in from reference TRBV7-2 and TRBJ2-7): GAGVSQSPSNKVTEKGKDVELRCDPISGHTALYWYRQSLGQGLEFLIYFQGNSAPDKSGLPSDRFSAERTGGSVSTLTIQRTQQEDSAVYLCASSLTLLWEQYFGPGTRLTVT.